One sample yielded the 3 T cell receptor beta chains listed below, sequenced in a study of blood T cell repertoires in COVID-19. Assay used: immunoSEQ multiplex PCR; TCRdb lists only in-frame clones, some missing. Of approximately 74,000 clones detected, around nine tenths appear once; the ten largest clones hold roughly 2%. Specimen: peripheral blood. The receptors were gathered from a woman aged 55-70 years with acute or convalescent COVID-19.

This sequence joins TRBV29-1 and TRBJ2-7; 7 nucleotides line up with TRBD2. Germline V gives CDR1 SQVTM, CDR2 ANQGSEA. This CDR3 is built from 12 residues. The CDR3 loop reads CSGRGDFYEQYF. CDR3 coding DNA: TGCAGTGGCCGGGGGGATTTCTACGAGCAGTACTTC.

In its sample, this clone ranks as medium-sized. V is TRBV30 and J is TRBJ1-6; a weak D match, TRBD1 (6 bases). The germline V and J ends were trimmed by 2 bases and 12 bases, with 14 bases remaining between them. Germline V lookup: CDR1 GTSNPN, CDR2 SVGIG (reference sequence). This CDR3 is built from 13 residues. DNA of the CDR3: TGTGCCTGGAGTCCCGGGGGCGGGGGACCCCTCCACTTT. Translated, it gives CAWSPGGGGPLHF.

This clone was counted once. CDR3 in amino acids: CASSPGGADNEQFF. The CDR3 DNA sequence: TGTGCCAGCAGCCCAGGGGGAGCGGACAATGAGCAGTTCTTC. This sequence joins TRBV28 and TRBJ2-1; 7 bases map to TRBD1. J gave up 5 bases and V 6 bases, and 7 bases lay outside the gene matches. Germline V gene sequence: CDR1 MDHEN, CDR2 SYDVKM. CDR3 size: 14 residues.